This T cell receptor (beta chain) is drawn from a study of PD-1 blockade in classical Hodgkin lymphoma. Study in general: Patients were infused with nivolumab 3 mg/kg every 2 weeks. General study findings and limits: Reported baseline diversity: healthy donors highest, relapsed/refractory patients lowest.

The time point: cycle 4 day 1 (C4D1), after more than five weeks of nivolumab. No patient escaped relapse after autologous stem cell transplantation, and brentuximab vedotin exposure varied. Patients had relapsed/refractory classical Hodgkin lymphoma with complete response, partial response or progressive disease as best response. As regards this clone: Its cognate antigen is unknown.

TCRdb's copy holds only in-frame clones and misses some; the assay was immunoSEQ multiplex PCR. This table holds approximately 30,000 clones, 55% to 85% found once. This CDR3 is built from 14 residues. Between the trimmed V and J ends, which lost 1 base and 4 bases, there was a span of 8 bases. From germline, CDR1 is LGHNA and CDR2 YSLEER. Sequenced here: peripheral blood mononuclear cells (PBMCs), sampled before the fourth cycle of nivolumab. The J gene is TRBJ2-1, the V gene TRBV4-3; weak D call: TRBD2 (5 bases). This clonotype was obtained from a human donor with classical Hodgkin lymphoma. The CDR3 DNA sequence: TGCGCCAGCAGCCAAGGAACTAGTTACAATGAGCAGTTCTTC. Protein: CASSQGTSYNEQFF.